The clone carrying this T cell receptor beta chain was picked up a small number of times. Its cognate antigen is unknown. Germline CDR1 is MNHEY and CDR2 is SVGAGI. The CDR3 is 14 residues long. Trimming removed 3 bases at V and 6 bases at J, with 13 bases between. These data originate in a study of beta chain features in type 1 diabetes. Whole-study findings and limits: VDJ junctions from patients with type 1 diabetes contained fewer insertions and more deletions.

Purities in excess of 95% were seen in all sorted populations. The study reverse transcribed the entire isolated RNA, so it sequenced expressed TCRB transcripts. The table came from immunoSEQ multiplex PCR; TCRdb's copy has only in-frame clones and leaves some out. The sample carries around 500,000 clones, about 10% recorded once. This clonotype was sampled from a woman aged 18-29 years in good health. Sequenced: naive CD4+ T cells from blood. V usage is TRBV6-5 and J usage is TRBJ2-3, with D hard to call. The CDR3: CASSYQVGFDTQYF. In DNA, the CDR3 is TGTGCCAGCAGTTATCAAGTGGGGTTCGATACGCAGTATTTT.